A selection of T cell receptor beta chains follows, all from one sample in a study of blood T cell repertoires in COVID-19. This table comes from immunoSEQ multiplex PCR, and its TCRdb copy is limited to in-frame clones, with some not included. Of 100,000 to 120,000 clones listed, more than 75% are singletons. The specimen sequenced was peripheral blood. The receptors were sampled from a woman aged 45-60 years with acute or convalescent COVID-19. The CDR3 runs from the conserved cysteine through the conserved F or W. Fields, in order: clone size, J gene, V gene, D gene, CDR3 DNA, CDR3 protein. The D gene is left open where the match is weak. Clone size, where shown, is once, few, many, or a class for clones that have expanded.

-,TRBJ2-7,TRBV2,TRBD2,TGTGCCAGCAACCGGGGGGCTAGCGGGAGGGCCACTGAGCAGTACTTC,CASNRGASGRATEQYF
-,TRBJ2-1,TRBV6-1,TRBD1,TGTGCCAGCAGTGAACCCCTTAGCCGTGGACAGGGTAGGAATGAGCAGTTCTTC,CASSEPLSRGQGRNEQFF
-,TRBJ1-6,TRBV9,TRBD1,TGTGCCAGCAGCGTAGGACAGGGCATAAGCTCCTATAATTCACCCCTCCACTTT,CASSVGQGISSYNSPLHF
-,TRBJ1-2,TRBV6-5,-,TGTGCCAGCATAAGCCCGGCGGGCTATGGCTACACCTTC,CASISPAGYGYTF
-,TRBJ2-1,TRBV3-1/TRBV3-2,TRBD2,TGTGCCAGCAGCCAGCCGGGTGCGGGAGCTAACAATGAGCAGTTCTTC,CASSQPGAGANNEQFF
-,TRBJ2-5,TRBV5-5,-,TGTGCCAGCAGCTTGGGAGGGCTAGCCGGGGAGACCCAGTACTTC,CASSLGGLAGETQYF
-,TRBJ2-2,TRBV2,-,TGTGCCAGCAGTGATCGGACAACCAACACCGGGGAGCTGTTTTTT,CASSDRTTNTGELFF
-,TRBJ2-2,TRBV28,TRBD1,TGTGCCAGCAGTTTAACGGGACAGGGCTTCACCGGGGAGCTGTTTTTT,CASSLTGQGFTGELFF
-,TRBJ1-2,TRBV7-2,-,TGTGCCAGCAGCTTAGCGGAGGGACCCTATGGCTACACCTTC,CASSLAEGPYGYTF
once,TRBJ2-1,TRBV30,-,TGTGCCTGGAGTTTACAGTACAATGAGCAGTTCTTC,CAWSLQYNEQFF
-,TRBJ2-1,TRBV29-1,-,TGCAGCGTTGACCAGTCTCAACCCTACAATGAGCAGTTCTTC,CSVDQSQPYNEQFF
-,TRBJ1-3,TRBV7-2,-,TGTGCCAGCAGCCGGTCAGGGTACGGAAACACCATATATTTT,CASSRSGYGNTIYF
-,TRBJ2-5,TRBV19,TRBD2,TGTGCCAGTAGTCAGACTAGCGGGAGGAAAGAGACCCAGTACTTC,CASSQTSGRKETQYF
-,TRBJ1-6,TRBV15,-,TGTGCCACCAGCACCTCAGAAAGAATTAATTCACCCCTCCACTTT,CATSTSERINSPLHF
-,TRBJ1-2,TRBV5-5,-,TGTGCCAGCAGCTTGGACCCAGGTATCGGTCGGAATGGCTACACCTTC,CASSLDPGIGRNGYTF
-,TRBJ2-7,TRBV24-1,TRBD1,TGTGCCACCAGTGATTTGCAAGGCGGACAGGTCTCCTACGAGCAGTACTTC,CATSDLQGGQVSYEQYF
-,TRBJ1-5,TRBV28,TRBD1,TGTGCCAGCAGCTCTCCGGGACAGGGGAATCAGCCCCAGCATTTT,CASSSPGQGNQPQHF
-,TRBJ1-6,TRBV5-1,-,TGCGCCAGCAGCTGGGACTCTCACCACAATTCACCCCTCCACTTT,CASSWDSHHNSPLHF
-,TRBJ2-5,TRBV29-1,TRBD2,TGCAGCGCCATAAAGGCAGCGGGAGGCCCTCGGGGAGGGGAGACCCAGTACTTC,CSAIKAAGGPRGGETQYF
-,TRBJ2-2,TRBV24-1,-,TGTGCCACCAGTGATGCGACTCCTTTGGGTTTGACCGGGGAGCTGTTTTTT,CATSDATPLGLTGELFF
-,TRBJ2-1,TRBV2,TRBD1,TGTGCCAGCAGTGGACAGGGGGCGGGCAATGAGCAGTTCTTC,CASSGQGAGNEQFF
-,TRBJ2-7,TRBV5-6,TRBD1,TGTGCCAGCAGCTTACCGGGACAGGGCACCTACGAGCAGTACTTC,CASSLPGQGTYEQYF
-,TRBJ2-3,TRBV6-5,-,TGTGCCATAGGGAGGGGGGCGCAACCTACAGATACGCAGTATTTT,CAIGRGAQPTDTQYF
-,TRBJ1-4,TRBV28,-,TGTGCCAGCAGTTTATCGGCGGGGAGGGCTAATGAAAAACTGTTTTTT,CASSLSAGRANEKLFF
-,TRBJ1-3,TRBV6-5,-,TGTGCCAGCACCCGAACGGGGTGGGGAAACACCATATATTTT,CASTRTGWGNTIYF
-,TRBJ2-1,TRBV7-2,-,TGTGCCAGCAGCCGGAGCTCGGGGGGCGAGCAGTTCTTC,CASSRSSGGEQFF
-,TRBJ1-1,TRBV5-1,TRBD1,TGCGCCAGCAGCTTAACAACAGGGGGCGGCACTGAAGCTTTCTTT,CASSLTTGGGTEAFF
-,TRBJ2-1,TRBV5-1,TRBD2,TGCGCCAGCAGCTTGGTGGGGACTAGCTCCAATGAGCAGTTCTTC,CASSLVGTSSNEQFF
few,TRBJ1-1,TRBV10-2,-,TGCGCCAGCAGTGAGACAGGGCACACTGAAGCTTTCTTT,CASSETGHTEAFF
few,TRBJ2-2,TRBV27,TRBD2,TGTGCCAGCAAGCGGACTAGCGGAAGCAAGAACACCGGGGAGCTGTTTTTT,CASKRTSGSKNTGELFF
-,TRBJ1-1,TRBV5-1,-,TGCGCCAGCAGCTTATCCGCGGGGTACACTGAAGCTTTCTTT,CASSLSAGYTEAFF
-,TRBJ2-7,TRBV7-6,-,TGTGCCAGCAGCTTAGTGAGGGACGAGCAGTACTTC,CASSLVRDEQYF
-,TRBJ2-7,TRBV14,-,TGTGCCAGCAGCCAAACTGGACTTCTGGGAAGCTCCTACGAGCAGTACTTC,CASSQTGLLGSSYEQYF
-,TRBJ2-7,TRBV4-2,-,TGTGCCAGCAGCCAAGTTTCTAATGTACTCGAGCAGTACTTC,CASSQVSNVLEQYF
once,TRBJ1-4,TRBV19,-,TGTGCCAGTAGGAGTGGAGCAACTAATGAAAAACTGTTTTTT,CASRSGATNEKLFF
once,TRBJ1-1,TRBV27,-,TGTGCCAGCAGTTTCCGTTGGGGAGGGGCGGCGGACACTGAAGCTTTCTTT,CASSFRWGGAADTEAFF
-,TRBJ2-7,TRBV18,TRBD2,TGTGCCAGCTCACCTGACGGACTAGCGGGAGGAAGGAAGCAGTACTTC,CASSPDGLAGGRKQYF
-,TRBJ2-7,TRBV30,-,TGTGCCTGGAGTCTGACTTCCACGAGCGAGCAGTACTTC,CAWSLTSTSEQYF
-,TRBJ2-7,TRBV19,TRBD1,TGTGCCAGTAGTTCTAGGACAGGCGGCTCCTACGAGCAGTACTTC,CASSSRTGGSYEQYF
-,TRBJ1-2,TRBV29-1,-,TGCAGCGTTGAAGATCTAAGGGGATATTACTATGGCTACACCTTC,CSVEDLRGYYYGYTF
-,TRBJ1-1,TRBV25-1,-,TGTGCCAGCAGTGAAGTTTTGGGGGCGGGGAACACTGAAGCTTTCTTT,CASSEVLGAGNTEAFF
-,TRBJ2-7,TRBV3-1/TRBV3-2,TRBD1,TGTGCCAGCAGCCAAGCAGGGACAGAAAACTACGAGCAGTACTTC,CASSQAGTENYEQYF
-,TRBJ2-7,TRBV5-1,TRBD2,TGCGCCAGCAGCTCGGGACTAGCGGGGCCGTACGAGCAGTACTTC,CASSSGLAGPYEQYF
-,TRBJ2-1,TRBV7-2,TRBD2,TGTGCCAGCAGCGACCGACTAGCGGGAGCGTACAATGAGCAGTTCTTC,CASSDRLAGAYNEQFF
-,TRBJ2-5,TRBV7-9,-,TGTGCCAGCAGCTTTCCGACAGGGCGGGGAGAGACCCAGTACTTC,CASSFPTGRGETQYF
-,TRBJ2-7,TRBV13,TRBD1,TGTGCCAGCAGCTTAGGGACAGGGGGCAACTACGAGCAGTACTTC,CASSLGTGGNYEQYF
-,TRBJ1-4,TRBV6-5,-,TGTGCCAGCAGGAGGGTGGCTAATGAAAAACTGTTTTTT,CASRRVANEKLFF
-,TRBJ1-1,TRBV7-2,-,TGTGCCAGCAGCCGGACACGTATGAACACTGAAGCTTTCTTT,CASSRTRMNTEAFF
-,TRBJ2-7,TRBV28,-,TGTGCCAGCAGCGAAATATTGGGGGCGTACGAGCAGTACTTC,CASSEILGAYEQYF
-,TRBJ1-4,TRBV6-5,-,TGTGCCACCATCCTGGCGCACGGTCAGCGCGAAAAACTGTTTTTT,CATILAHGQREKLFF
once,TRBJ2-7,TRBV7-8,TRBD2,TGTGCCAGCAGCTTTGGAGCGGGAGGTCGCGAGCAGTACTTC,CASSFGAGGREQYF
-,TRBJ2-2,TRBV29-1,-,TGCAGCGTTGTCAGGGGACCAAACACCGGGGAGCTGTTTTTT,CSVVRGPNTGELFF